This T cell receptor (beta chain) is drawn from a study of molecular identifiers for immune sequencing clone quantification. Findings and limits, study-wide: Clones exceeding 20 RNA copies carried over 99% of effector molecules but under 1% of naive-cell molecules. Amid roughly 1 million naive cells, spiked Jurkat TCR RNA from one cell was reportedly still detectable.

Naive CD8 library inputs spanned roughly 17,000 to 1,100,000 sorted cells and 10%, 30% or 50% RNA. This clonotype was seen repeatedly, ten times or more. Its antigen is not identified. V shed 5 bases, J shed 4 bases, and the junction held 6 bases outside the gene matches. Germline V gene lookup returns CDR1 SGHRS and CDR2 YFSETQ. This CDR3 region has 16 residues. Preparation methods for the bulk TCR libraries were those previously described, with listed TCR primers. TCRdb analysed the PCR reads with MiXCR anew, one entry per CDR3 protein. The sample has a few hundred thousand distinct CDR3 sequences; under 30% are singletons.

Sequencing used naive CD8+ T cells from blood, with Jurkat cell RNA spiked in. Subset meaning: FACS-sorted CD8+CD4-CCR7+CD45RA+ naive T cells. The receptor's source is a human donor in good health. Some libraries in this study had Jurkat cell RNA spiked in. The chain employs TRBV5-1 and TRBJ2-1; 13 bases match TRBD2. As DNA, the CDR3 is TGCGCCAGCAGGTCCCCGGGACTAGCGGGATACAATGAGCAGTTCTTC. This encodes CASRSPGLAGYNEQFF.